This TCR beta chain was recorded in a study of shared clonotypes between healthy human individuals. The naive CD8 subset, CD45RO-negative cells positively selected for CCR7, excluded terminally differentiated effector memory CD45RA+ cells. Germline V lookup: CDR1 ENHRY, CDR2 SYGVKD. V dropped 0 bases and J dropped 5 bases, with 10 bases sitting between them. The length of the CDR3 is 14 residues. The repertoire was sequenced with immunoSEQ multiplex PCR; TCRdb's copy has only in-frame clones and lacks some. The repertoire has roughly 2,000,000 clones, 85% to 95% of them found once; the top ten carry 0.9% to 1.5%.

The V gene is TRBV10-3, the J gene TRBJ1-2; D call uncertain. The source material was naive CD8+ T cells sorted from blood. The receptor was isolated from a man aged 18 to 30 in good health. This CDR3 is CAISESPDIYGYTF. The CDR3 coding sequence is TGTGCCATCAGTGAGTCCCCCGACATATATGGCTACACCTTC.